This TCR beta chain is from a study of response to subunit inactivated influenza vaccine. Points from the study as a whole: The authors suggested that every seasonal influenza vaccination recruits few new T cells.

Using its own MiXCR run on the RT-PCR reads, TCRdb lists one record per CDR3 protein. The sample carries roughly 630,000 distinct CDR3 sequences, less than 15% recorded once. This clonotype was counted between two and nine times. Its antigen is undetermined. The CDR3 length is 21 residues. Germline V gives CDR1 SGHDN, CDR2 FVKESK. Unmatched junction bases numbered 15, after V lost 1 base and J lost 2 bases. Material: PBMCs from blood, obtained roughly 15 days before vaccination. This TCR came from a man in his forties or fifties who received an inactivated influenza vaccine. The chain combines TRBV14 with TRBJ2-7; 15 bases map to TRBD2. The CDR3 loop is CASSQVHIPGLAGGQTYEQYF. The CDR3 coding sequence is TGTGCCAGCAGCCAAGTCCACATACCGGGACTAGCGGGAGGACAGACCTACGAGCAGTACTTC.